This T cell receptor (beta chain) is from a study of vaccination and CD4 T cells after COVID-19. The study, taken as a whole, reports: In convalescent patients, a median roughly 84% of post-vaccine SARS-CoV-2-reactive clones appeared only after vaccination.

With the Oncomine TCR Beta short-read assay, DNA from cultured CD4+ T cells was sequenced. MiXCR, run by TCRdb on the PCR reads, gives a single entry per CDR3 protein. The sample shows around 15,000 distinct CDR3 sequences, nearly 55% of them seen only once. Worth noting for this clonotype: The target antigen is unknown.

Germline assignment: CDR1 LNHDA and CDR2 SQIVND (reference sequence). This CDR3 is built from 13 residues. V was clipped by 5 bases and J by 8 bases, with 13 bases between them. Treatment meaning: approximately 9-day PBMC culture with coronavirus spike peptide pools or control peptides (ViraFEST assay). The medium had half its volume replaced with fresh IL-2 medium on days 3 and 7. Source: CD4+ T cells from blood, cultured in vitro, taken before SARS-CoV-2 vaccination. The chain has TRBV19 and TRBJ1-3; D not certain. This clonotype was obtained from a human donor who had recovered from COVID-19. CDR3 nucleotides: TGTGCCAGTAGTTCCAATCTCGGGGACACCATATATTTT. Protein sequence: CASSSNLGDTIYF.